A single sample is the source of the 4 T cell receptor beta chains below, sequenced in a study of blood T cell repertoires in COVID-19. Data came from immunoSEQ multiplex PCR; TCRdb stores just in-frame clones and leaves some out. The sample consists of 300,000 or so clones, 75% to 90% of them appearing once. The sequencing input was peripheral blood. The receptors here all came from a woman between 40 and 50 years old with acute or convalescent COVID-19.

This clone was seen just once. This chain joins TRBV7-2 and TRBJ1-2; 10 nucleotides align to TRBD1. The CDR3 is 16 amino acids. The V gene end was trimmed by 0 bases and the J gene end by 3 bases; junction bases not matched to a gene: 4. Germline V gives CDR1 SGHTA, CDR2 FQGNSA. This chain's CDR3 is CASSLAGGQGDYGYTF. CDR3 DNA: TGTGCCAGCAGCTTAGCCGGCGGACAGGGGGACTATGGCTACACCTTC.

The V and J genes are TRBV6-5 and TRBJ1-6; D call uncertain. Germline values: CDR1 MNHEY, CDR2 SVGAGI. V lost 7 bases and J 7 bases, leaving 14 bases between the germline ends. The length of the CDR3 is 14 residues. The CDR3 sequence: CASTLGRINSPLHF. The CDR3 nucleotides read TGTGCCAGCACCCTAGGGAGGATAAATTCACCCCTCCACTTT.

The DNA for the CDR3 is TGTGCCAGCAGCCAAGAGGCTAGCGGTTACCAAGAGACCCAGTACTTC. This sequence encodes CASSQEASGYQETQYF. The chain is built from TRBV3-1 (or the pseudogene TRBV3-2) and TRBJ2-5, with 7 bases aligning to TRBD2. Germline lookup yields CDR1 LGHDT and CDR2 YNNKEL (reference sequence). V trimming: 0 bases; J trimming: 0 bases; junction bases outside the gene matches: 4. The CDR3 runs 16 residues.

Only one count was recorded for this clone. The chain links TRBV25-1 to TRBJ1-2, with 7 bases lining up with TRBD1. The CDR3 contains 14 residues. The junction had 4 bases not matched to a gene; V was cut back by 2 bases and J by 4 bases. The germline CDR1 and CDR2 sequences are MGHDK and SYGVNS. This chain's CDR3 is CASSEQQGFYGYTF. In nucleotides, the CDR3 is TGTGCCAGCAGTGAACAACAGGGGTTCTATGGCTACACCTTC.